The rows below give T cell receptor beta chains drawn from one sample of a study of blood T cell repertoires in COVID-19. Clones were sequenced by immunoSEQ multiplex PCR, and TCRdb holds only the in-frame ones, with some missing. The sample lists 25,000 to 30,000 clones, 92% occurring once. The sequenced material came from peripheral blood. These receptor sequences come from a man aged 45 to 65 with active COVID-19. CDR3s include the opening cysteine and the closing phenylalanine or tryptophan. Clone size is shown for a subset of rows, as once, few, many or a class of expanded clone.

TRBJ1-2,TRBV11-2,.,CASSQDGYTF
TRBJ1-5,TRBV5-5,.,CASSLGQHNQPQHF
TRBJ2-7,TRBV30,.,CACRRDTLPYEQYF
TRBJ2-1,TRBV29-1,.,CSAIGTGGSNEQFF
TRBJ2-2,TRBV25-1,.,CASSWGQRPGELFF
TRBJ2-1,TRBV12-3/TRBV12-4,.,CASKSEGIEQFF
TRBJ2-7,TRBV4-1,.,CASSQDGTGGGEQYF
TRBJ2-7,TRBV13,.,CASSIAYEQYF
TRBJ2-6,TRBV3-1/TRBV3-2,.,CASSPWTGSVESNVLTF
TRBJ2-7,TRBV5-8,once,CASSRRAYEQYF
TRBJ1-3,TRBV5-1,.,CASSADRGISGNTIYF
TRBJ2-7,TRBV9,once,CASSVGQGLSYEQYF
TRBJ1-1,TRBV19,.,CASRDRGRSEAFF
TRBJ1-2,TRBV15,.,CATSIGQGSYGYTF
TRBJ2-6,TRBV2,.,CASVYGRLAGANVLTF
TRBJ2-5,TRBV2,.,CASRDRGRETQYF
TRBJ2-3,TRBV4-1,.,CASSQDRERAFTDTQYF
TRBJ2-1,TRBV18,.,CASSPRGSGGLNEQFF
TRBJ1-5,TRBV6-5,.,CASRAGAIGRQPQHF
TRBJ1-1,TRBV4-2,.,CASSPLGVRGEAFF
TRBJ1-6,TRBV2,.,CASSESPSEDSPLHF
TRBJ2-3,TRBV19,.,CASRTSGGATDTQYF
TRBJ1-6,TRBV30,once,CAWSGGETGSPLHF
TRBJ1-1,TRBV6-5,.,CASSYTGEGTEAFF
TRBJ2-7,TRBV6-5,.,CASTPAGQGSYEQYF
TRBJ2-3,TRBV24-1,.,CATRGTSSDTQYF
TRBJ2-5,TRBV15,.,CATSPRASGGSTETQYF
TRBJ1-5,TRBV7-9,.,CASSQDNQPQHF
TRBJ2-2,TRBV12-3/TRBV12-4,.,CASSIGSSGELFF
TRBJ2-2,TRBV10-1,once,CASSDSFTGELFF
TRBJ2-2,TRBV28,.,CASSPRAGRTGELFF
TRBJ1-2,TRBV7-3,.,CASSLRGVLYGYTF
TRBJ2-7,TRBV7-9,few,CASSAGGLRSYEQYF
TRBJ1-2,TRBV2,.,CASRRTDSGKGYTF
TRBJ2-1,TRBV2,.,CASSEARYNEQFF
TRBJ1-6,TRBV7-8,few,CASSLRQGNSPLHF
TRBJ2-3,TRBV5-4,.,CASSLAGGSGTSTDTQYF
TRBJ1-1,TRBV18,.,CASSPLGATEAFF
TRBJ1-2,TRBV27,.,CASSSSDKKASGYTF
TRBJ2-7,TRBV3-1/TRBV3-2,.,CASRSGTGEYF
TRBJ2-7,TRBV6-5,.,CASGGARSYEQYF
TRBJ1-1,TRBV5-1,.,CASSWELMNTEAFF
TRBJ1-3,TRBV30,.,CAWIVASGNTIYF
TRBJ2-7,TRBV30,.,CAWSRPDEQYF
TRBJ2-4,TRBV30,.,CAWTLAGVAKNIQYF
TRBJ2-2,TRBV6-6,medium-sized,CASSYSGTETGELFF
TRBJ2-5,TRBV19,.,CASSSWGGKYF
TRBJ2-5,TRBV6-5,.,CASSPSERGGETQYF
TRBJ2-7,TRBV5-1,.,CASSLGGTSQYEQYF
TRBJ2-1,TRBV2,.,CASSVIRNEQFF
TRBJ1-1,TRBV9,.,CASSSQGILTEAFF
TRBJ2-7,TRBV28,.,CASSSSSTSSPYEQYF
TRBJ2-2,TRBV2,.,CASRPWTANTGELFF
TRBJ2-1,TRBV18,.,CASSPTRIYEQFF
TRBJ1-6,TRBV7-6,.,CASSPKQGARYSPLHF
TRBJ2-3,TRBV6-1,once,CASSELQGAETDTQYF
TRBJ2-7,TRBV19,few,CASSVGQGADEQYF